Here is one T cell receptor beta chain with its context. Random-hexamer reverse transcription was applied to roughly 0.5 to 1 ug RNA. The amplification used immunoSEQ multiplex PCR on TCR beta CDR3; it spanned 54 Vbeta and 13 Jbeta. TCRdb re-called the immunoSEQ multiplex PCR reads with MiXCR, one entry per CDR3 protein. The sample has some 120,000 distinct CDR3 sequences; 94% are singletons. This sample was included in a study of CD8 T cells in Susac syndrome. Trimming took off 1 base at V and 3 bases at J, with 15 bases between the two ends. The CDR3 has 15 residues. CDR1 and CDR2 from the germline V gene are SQVTM and ANQGSEA. TCR beta sequencing covered blood CD8+ and CD4+ T cells. Treatment-naive patients with stable or active relapsing-remitting disease served as multiple sclerosis controls. TEMRA cells underwent FACS enrichment and CD8+ and CD4+ T cells underwent negative isolation.

The TCR was taken from a human donor with multiple sclerosis. What was sequenced was CD4+ T cells from PBMCs. This rearrangement joins TRBV29-1 to TRBJ1-1, with D possibly being TRBD1 (5 bases). The CDR3 loop reads CSVEGPGGKDTEAFF. CDR3 in DNA: TGCAGCGTTGAAGGCCCTGGGGGGAAGGACACTGAAGCTTTCTTT.